This passage covers 20 T cell receptor beta chains from one sample sequenced in a study of stem cell transplantation in POMP-related autoinflammatory disease. The table came from immunoSEQ multiplex PCR; TCRdb's copy has only in-frame clones and leaves some out. The sample includes some 31,000 clones, almost 90% of them seen just once. The specimen comprised CD4+ T cells from PBMCs, sampled before stem cell transplantation. These receptors were obtained from a human donor with POMP-related autoinflammation and immune dysregulation (PRAID).

The chain uses TRBV25-1 and TRBJ2-6, with no clear D. V was pared by 6 bases and J by 0 bases, with 9 bases between. The CDR3 covers 15 residues. The V gene's germline CDR1 is MGHDK and CDR2 SYGVNS. CDR3 amino acids: CASSTWASGANVLTF. The CDR3 DNA is TGTGCCAGCAGCACCTGGGCCTCTGGGGCCAACGTCCTGACTTTC.

This clone was counted between two and nine times. This rearrangement joins TRBV15 to TRBJ1-2; D remains unclear. With 0 bases removed from V and 8 bases from J, the gap between germline ends came to 13 bases. The CDR3 has 14 amino acids. Germline values: CDR1 LNHNV, CDR2 YYDKDF (reference sequence). The CDR3 protein is CATSRDSGEGGYTF. In DNA form, the CDR3 reads TGTGCCACCAGCAGAGATAGCGGGGAAGGAGGCTACACCTTC.

V and J are TRBV6-5 and TRBJ1-1, with D tentatively TRBD1 (5 bases). Germline CDR1 MNHEY, CDR2 SVGAGI. Trimming removed 2 bases from V and 12 bases from J, with 22 bases in between. The CDR3 runs 15 residues. The CDR3 bases are TGTGCCAGCAGTTACCTAATCCCAGGGCGGGGGTGGCCTTTCTTT. It codes for CASSYLIPGRGWPFF.

This chain links TRBV5-1 with TRBJ2-3, with D perhaps TRBD2 (6 bases). V dropped 0 bases and J dropped 0 bases, with 11 bases sitting between them. The CDR3 extends over 16 amino acids. The germline CDR1 and CDR2 sequences are SGHRS and YFSETQ. The CDR3 spells CASSLALAESTDTQYF. The CDR3 DNA reads TGCGCCAGCAGCTTGGCTTTAGCGGAAAGCACAGATACGCAGTATTTT.

This clone was seen a single time. The rearrangement links TRBV7-2 to TRBJ2-7, with 7 bases matching TRBD1. The CDR3 covers 15 residues. CDR1 and CDR2 (germline): SGHTA, FQGNSA. Trimming cost V 1 base and J 6 bases; bases outside gene matches: 9. CDR3 residues: CASSLGRTGASEQYF. The CDR3 DNA is TGTGCCAGCAGCTTAGGACGTACAGGGGCCTCCGAGCAGTACTTC.

V and J are TRBV5-1 and TRBJ2-5, with D tentatively TRBD1 (7 bases). V gave up 2 bases and J gave up 5 bases, with 13 bases separating them. CDR3 length equals 14 residues. Germline lookup yields CDR1 SGHRS and CDR2 YFSETQ. CDR3 sequence: CASSFASGGETQYF. The CDR3 DNA sequence: TGCGCCAGCAGCTTCGCCTCAGGGGGGGAGACCCAGTACTTC.

The J gene is TRBJ2-7, the V gene TRBV7-2, with D perhaps matching TRBD1 (5 bases). Trimming removed 1 base from V and 4 bases from J, with 14 bases in between. The V gene's germline CDR1 is SGHTA and CDR2 FQGNSA. The CDR3 is made up of 15 amino acids. CDR3 amino acids: CASSLGTPSLYEQYF. CDR3 bases: TGTGCCAGCAGCTTAGGGACACCCTCGTTGTACGAGCAGTACTTC. Variable domain in full (rest from reference TRBV7-2 and TRBJ2-7): GAGVSQSPSNKVTEKGKDVELRCDPISGHTALYWYRQSLGQGLEFLIYFQGNSAPDKSGLPSDRFSAERTGGSVSTLTIQRTQQEDSAVYLCASSLGTPSLYEQYFGPGTRLTVT.

The table lists this clone with a count of one. This chain connects TRBV4-2 to TRBJ1-2; D not resolved. The V gene lost 0 bases and the J gene lost 8 bases, with 16 bases spanning the gap. The CDR3 has 15 amino acids. The germline V gene has CDR1 LGHNA and CDR2 YNFKEQ. This chain's CDR3 is CASSQEMRDRMGYTF. CDR3 coding DNA: TGTGCCAGCAGCCAAGAGATGAGGGATCGTATGGGCTACACCTTC.

The table lists this clone with a count of one. CDR3 coding DNA: TGTGCCAGCAGTGAGGAGGGGACACCGAACACCGGGGAGCTGTTTTTT. It translates to CASSEEGTPNTGELFF. V is TRBV2 and J is TRBJ2-2; either TRBD1 or TRBD2 may fit D (6 bases each). CDR1 and CDR2 from the germline V gene are SNHLY and FYNNEI. V shed 3 bases and J shed 0 bases, with 11 bases lying between them. This CDR3 comprises 16 residues. Combining the CDR3 with reference TRBV2 and TRBJ2-2 gives the whole variable domain EPEVTQTPSHQVTQMGQEVILRCVPISNHLYFYWYRQILGQKVEFLVSFYNNEISEKSEIFDDQFSVERPDGSNFTLKIRSTKLEDSAMYFCASSEEGTPNTGELFFGEGSRLTVL.

The V and J genes are TRBV5-1 and TRBJ1-3; no clear D. Looked up from germline, CDR1 is SGHRS and CDR2 is YFSETQ. V was shortened by 0 bases and J by 0 bases, with 13 bases between the two germline ends. The CDR3 sequence is 17 residues long. The CDR3 protein is CASSLGVGPYSGNTIYF. The DNA for the CDR3 is TGCGCCAGCAGCTTGGGCGTGGGTCCCTACTCTGGAAACACCATATATTTT.

The CDR3, as DNA: TGCGCCAGCAGCTTGGATTTCGGTAGGCAGAATGAAAAACTGTTTTTT. It encodes CASSLDFGRQNEKLFF. This chain uses TRBV5-1 with TRBJ1-4; D gene uncertain. Trimming took off 0 bases at V and 5 bases at J, with 14 bases between the two ends. This CDR3 is 16 amino acids long. Germline V gene sequence: CDR1 SGHRS, CDR2 YFSETQ. Combining the CDR3 with reference TRBV5-1 and TRBJ1-4 gives the whole variable domain KAGVTQTPRYLIKTRGQQVTLSCSPISGHRSVSWYQQTPGQGLQFLFEYFSETQRNKGNFPGRFSGRQFSNSRSEMNVSTLELGDSALYLCASSLDFGRQNEKLFFGSGTQLSVL.

The chain combines TRBV5-1 with TRBJ2-3, with TRBD2 matching 10 bases. Per the germline V gene, CDR1 is SGHRS and CDR2 is YFSETQ. Trimming took 0 bases from V and 5 from J; bases not matched to a gene: 9. CDR3 length: 17 amino acids. The CDR3 sequence: CASSLDASGGAIDTQYF. DNA for the CDR3: TGCGCCAGCAGCTTGGATGCCAGCGGGGGGGCAATAGATACGCAGTATTTT. Using reference TRBV5-1 and TRBJ2-3 for the parts outside the CDR3, the full variable domain is KAGVTQTPRYLIKTRGQQVTLSCSPISGHRSVSWYQQTPGQGLQFLFEYFSETQRNKGNFPGRFSGRQFSNSRSEMNVSTLELGDSALYLCASSLDASGGAIDTQYFGPGTRLTVL.

The V gene is TRBV6-1, the J gene TRBJ2-3, with TRBD2 matching 10 bases. Trimming cost V 7 bases and J 3 bases; bases outside gene matches: 4. The V gene's germline CDR1 is MNHNS and CDR2 SASEGT. This CDR3 region has 14 residues. In DNA form, the CDR3 reads TGTGCCAGCATCGGGACTAGCGCAACAGATACGCAGTATTTT. It codes for CASIGTSATDTQYF.

The chain recombines TRBV7-9 with TRBJ1-2; the match to TRBD1 covers 7 bases. Germline V CDR1 and CDR2: SEHNR, FQNEAQ (reference sequence). The CDR3 has 15 amino acids. With 4 bases clipped from V and 2 bases from J, the junction kept 7 bases outside the gene matches. Written as DNA, the CDR3 is TGTGCCAGCAGCTCACGACAGGGCTTGAACTATGGCTACACCTTC. As protein: CASSSRQGLNYGYTF. The variable domain in full, with the rest retrieved from reference TRBV7-9 and TRBJ1-2, is DTGVSQNPRHKITKRGQNVTFRCDPISEHNRLYWYRQTLGQGPEFLTYFQNEAQLEKSRLLSDRFSAERPKGSFSTLEIQRTEQGDSAMYLCASSSRQGLNYGYTFGSGTRLTVV.

V usage is TRBV7-7 and J usage is TRBJ2-6; D unresolved. Germline values: CDR1 SSHAT, CDR2 FNYEAQ (reference sequence). V was pared by 0 bases and J by 0 bases, with 9 bases between. The CDR3 length is 17 residues. CDR3 sequence (DNA): TGTGCCAGCAGCTTAGCTCATCTTTTCTCTGGGGCCAACGTCCTGACTTTC. Amino acid sequence: CASSLAHLFSGANVLTF. The full variable domain, in which reference TRBV7-7 and TRBJ2-6 provide the parts outside the CDR3, is GAGVSQSPRYKVTKRGQDVTLRCDPISSHATLYWYQQALGQGPEFLTYFNYEAQPDKSGLPSDRFSAERPEGSISTLTIQRTEQRDSAMYRCASSLAHLFSGANVLTFGAGSRLTVL.

V and J are TRBV6-6 and TRBJ1-1; D is unresolved. The CDR3 has 12 residues. The germline V and J ends were trimmed by 4 bases and 1 base, with 4 bases remaining between them. Germline CDR1 is MNHNY and CDR2 is SVGAGI (reference sequence). Written as DNA, the CDR3 is TGTGCCAGCAGTTGGAGGAACACTGAAGCTTTCTTT. Translated: CASSWRNTEAFF.

The chain links TRBV7-2 to TRBJ2-5; D unresolved. With the DNA end fitting TRBJ2-7 better, the J assignment may be wrong. Per the germline V gene, CDR1 is SGHTA and CDR2 is FQGNSA. This CDR3 has 16 amino acids. CDR3 loop: CASSLVGHGTLYEQYF. CDR3 nucleotide sequence: TGTGCCAGCAGCTTAGTGGGCCATGGCACCCTATACGAGCAGTACTTC.

The V gene is TRBV7-3, the J gene TRBJ2-1; perhaps D is TRBD1 or TRBD2 (5 bases each). The germline V gene has CDR1 SGHTA and CDR2 FQGTGA. The CDR3 is made up of 15 amino acids. V lost 5 bases and J lost 1, with 12 bases in between. The DNA of the CDR3 is TGTGCCAGCAGCCTCCGGGACGGATCCTACAATGAGCAGTTCTTC. Amino acids: CASSLRDGSYNEQFF.

This rearrangement joins TRBV4-1 to TRBJ2-3; 7 bases match TRBD1. Trimming took 2 bases from V and 2 from J; bases not matched to a gene: 7. Germline V gives CDR1 MGHRA, CDR2 YSYEKL. The CDR3 is 16 residues long. CDR3 sequence (DNA): TGCGCCAGCAGCCAACCCGAGGGGGCTATCACAGATACGCAGTATTTT. This gives the protein CASSQPEGAITDTQYF.

This rearrangement joins TRBV4-1 to TRBJ2-3, with D tentatively TRBD2 (8 bases). The CDR3 sequence is 17 residues long. Germline CDR1 is MGHRA and CDR2 is YSYEKL. V gave up 0 bases and J gave up 6 bases, with 19 bases separating them. CDR3 DNA sequence: TGCGCCAGCAGCCAAGAAGGGGGCGGGAGGAGTTTTGATACGCAGTATTTT. It encodes CASSQEGGGRSFDTQYF.